Each of the 3 T cell receptor beta chains below was sequenced from the same sample in a study of type 1 and type 2 diabetes patients. Amplification started from genomic DNA. Multiplex PCR with 30 forward and 13 reverse primers amplified the TCR beta CDR3. MiXCR, applied by TCRdb to the multiplex PCR reads, yields one record per CDR3 protein. The sample has fewer than 300,000 distinct CDR3 sequences, roughly 50% seen once. The sequencing sample was made of peripheral blood mononuclear cells (PBMCs). The receptors shown here come from a man between 18 and 35 years old with type 2 diabetes.

This clonotype was observed a handful of times. The chain employs TRBV19 and TRBJ2-7; a weak D match, TRBD2 (5 bases). This CDR3 is built from 12 residues. Trimming left V 5 bases short and J 6 bases short, with 11 bases between. The V gene's germline CDR1 is LNHDA and CDR2 SQIVND (reference sequence). CDR3 nucleotides: TGTGCCAGTAGTTTGCGGGTCGGCGAGCAGTACTTC. Its protein product is CASSLRVGEQYF.

CDR3 sequence reads: CASSIRGGLTGELFF. CDR3 bases: TGTGCCAGTAGTATACGCGGGGGCCTCACCGGGGAGCTGTTTTTT. V usage is TRBV19 and J usage is TRBJ2-2; TRBD2 is a possible D gene (7 bases). Germline V gene lookup returns CDR1 LNHDA and CDR2 SQIVND (reference sequence). The CDR3 consists of 15 residues. V lost 2 bases and J lost 4, with 11 bases in between.

This clonotype was seen repeatedly, ten times or more. Sequence at one end of the junction differs from germline and may be a read error. The chain has TRBV5-1 and TRBJ2-3; the D is unclear. This CDR3 contains 12 residues. From germline, CDR1 is SGHRS and CDR2 YFSETQ. DNA for the CDR3: TGTGCCAGCAGTTTAGGTGCAGATACGCAGTATTTT. Translated, it gives CASSLGADTQYF. The full variable domain, with the rest looked up from reference TRBV5-1 and TRBJ2-3, is KAGVTQTPRYLIKTRGQQVTLSCSPISGHRSVSWYQQTPGQGLQFLFEYFSETQRNKGNFPGRFSGRQFSNSRSEMNVSTLELGDSALYLCASSLGADTQYFGPGTRLTVL.